The 3 T cell receptor beta chains in this list originate from one sample, sequenced in a study of monozygotic twins with cystic fibrosis (dated by TCRdb to the early 2020s). Library construction relied on the immunoSEQ multiplex PCR assay. In TCRdb, the immuneACCESS table is reduced to in-frame sequences with V and J assigned. These tables do not hold every clone; where another copy was compared, an unresolved V gene accounts for under half, and the others remain unexplained. For this sample the table gives roughly 25,000 clones, of which 95% to 98% were detected only once. The top ten hold around 2.5% of the sample. The sample consisted of blood. The source of these receptors is a girl aged 2 to 10 with cystic fibrosis.

This chain links TRBV7-2 with TRBJ1-2; 7 bases fit TRBD1. With 5 bases clipped from V and 5 bases from J, the junction kept 11 bases outside the gene matches. CDR1 is SGHTA, CDR2 FQGNSA, per germline. The CDR3 is 15 amino acids. This CDR3 is CASSHDRARTYGYTF. The CDR3 region has the DNA TGTGCCAGCAGCCACGACAGGGCCCGAACTTATGGCTACACCTTC.

The chain uses TRBV5-1 and TRBJ2-7; 8 nucleotides line up with TRBD1. The length of the CDR3 is 13 residues. V lost 4 bases to trimming and J lost 6 bases; unmatched junction nucleotides: 6. Germline V gene sequence: CDR1 SGHRS, CDR2 YFSETQ. This chain's CDR3 is CASSLRGRSEQYF. In DNA, the CDR3 is TGCGCCAGCAGCCTCAGGGGGCGATCCGAGCAGTACTTC.

The CDR3 protein is CASSSTGSTDTQYF. The DNA for the CDR3 is TGTGCCAGCAGCTCCACAGGGAGCACAGATACGCAGTATTTT. V is TRBV5-4 and J is TRBJ2-3; maybe TRBD1 (6 bases). The CDR3 has 14 amino acids. Trimming cost V 3 bases and J 0 bases, with 8 bases left between them. CDR1 SGHNT and CDR2 YYREEE come from the germline V gene (reference sequence).